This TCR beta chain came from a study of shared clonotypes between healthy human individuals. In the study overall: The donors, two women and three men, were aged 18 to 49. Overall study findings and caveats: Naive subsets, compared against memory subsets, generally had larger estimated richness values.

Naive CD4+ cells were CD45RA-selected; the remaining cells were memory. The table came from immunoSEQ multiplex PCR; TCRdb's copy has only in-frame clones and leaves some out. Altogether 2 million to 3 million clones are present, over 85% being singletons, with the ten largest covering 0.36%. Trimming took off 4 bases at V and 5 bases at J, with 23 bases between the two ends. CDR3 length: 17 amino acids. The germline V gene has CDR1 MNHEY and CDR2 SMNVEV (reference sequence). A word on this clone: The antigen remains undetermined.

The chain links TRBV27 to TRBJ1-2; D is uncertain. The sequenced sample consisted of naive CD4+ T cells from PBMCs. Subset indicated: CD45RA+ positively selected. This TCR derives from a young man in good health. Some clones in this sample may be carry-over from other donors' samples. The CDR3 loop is CASSSEREPATRYGYTF. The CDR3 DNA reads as TGTGCCAGCAGTTCTGAGAGGGAACCCGCGACGCGGTATGGCTACACCTTC.